Here is one TCR beta chain with its context. Its target antigen remains unknown. The input lacks base qualities; no much larger clone sits a single base away. This entry comes from a study of T cell responses to AZD1222 COVID-19 vaccine (dated by TCRdb to about 2021). For context, the study as a whole: AZD1222 recipients given second doses at about 4 weeks or at about 12 weeks were pooled, since spike-specific TCR depth and breadth were not found to differ between the two schedules. TCR sequencing covered 233 trial participants: 200 to 220 given two doses of AZD1222 and approximately 26 given two doses of MenACWY control vaccine. Trial participants were enrolled into age subgroups of 18-55, 56-69 and 70-plus years, which contained roughly 140, 27 and 60 TCR-sequenced participants, respectively. Here is what the overall study found, with its caveats: The whole spike protein was spanned by vaccine-associated CD4 TCRs, and dominant responses were seen in regions 160-218 and 743-854. Most participants were white British and females outnumbered males, and the authors suggested that clonal diversity may have been underestimated. Conclusions about previously exposed vaccinees are limited because only a handful of AZD1222 recipients were SARS-CoV-2 seropositive at baseline. Nearly half of unique spike-specific TCRs reportedly recognized epitopes outside regions mutated in the B.1.351 and B.1.1.7 variants. Because no day 14 peak-response samples were available, the repertoires could be characterized only after the peak T cell response. The 56-69-year group was small, and its depth increase did not reach significance, likely because of low power. After two AZD1222 doses, spike-specific TCR breadth and depth were significantly higher than at day 0 and than in MenACWY recipients.

The CDR3 regions of human TCRbeta chains were subjected to immunosequencing. The study's processing was this. TCRs in the repertoires were compared against a reference library of SARS-CoV-2-specific TCRs that had been generated with the MIRA antigen-specificity platform. Breadth meant the fraction of unique TCRs that were SARS-CoV-2-associated, whereas depth meant the fraction of total T cells that were SARS-CoV-2-associated. Using the MIRA data, every spike-specific TCR was mapped to the spike region that the TCR reacted to and assigned to either a CD4 or a CD8 class. Log10-transformed breadth and depth values were compared by one-way ANOVA with Sidak's multiple comparisons tests. Drawn from immuneACCESS, this table holds only the in-frame rearrangements with V and J called that TCRdb kept. Clones are partly lost; checked studies trace under half to an unresolved V gene and leave the rest unexplained. Clonal size and the V and J genes are those of that table, whereas D and trimming came from the DNA. The sample records around 100,000 clones, 91% of which are singletons. The ten largest make up over 40% of the sample.

The time point label, as the study defines it: baseline before first vaccination. Vaccinee samples were obtained from the UK trials COV001 and COV002, which included a single-blind randomized controlled phase 2/3 trial of AZD1222 (ChAdOx1 nCoV-19) in healthy adults. For TCRbeta chain sequencing, PBMC samples from trial participants were taken at day 0 and at day 28 after the second dose. The CDR3 contains 13 residues, cysteine and phenylalanine counted. The entry retains the CDR3 DNA only, 39 bases that are in frame from base 1. From the germline V gene (reference sequence), CDR1 is MNHEY and CDR2 is SMNVEV. Trimming at the junction amounts to 8 bases on V and 1 base on J, and the germline ends lie 10 bases apart.

This TCR derives from an adult in good health. The material was peripheral blood, obtained on day 0 of AZD1222 vaccination. The rearrangement combines TRBV27 with TRBJ2-3; the D region is possibly TRBD1 or TRBD2, each matching across 6 bases. Here is the DNA: TGTGCCAGCGGGGGGCTCCGCACAGATACGCAGTATTTT. Its product reads: CASGGLRTDTQYF.